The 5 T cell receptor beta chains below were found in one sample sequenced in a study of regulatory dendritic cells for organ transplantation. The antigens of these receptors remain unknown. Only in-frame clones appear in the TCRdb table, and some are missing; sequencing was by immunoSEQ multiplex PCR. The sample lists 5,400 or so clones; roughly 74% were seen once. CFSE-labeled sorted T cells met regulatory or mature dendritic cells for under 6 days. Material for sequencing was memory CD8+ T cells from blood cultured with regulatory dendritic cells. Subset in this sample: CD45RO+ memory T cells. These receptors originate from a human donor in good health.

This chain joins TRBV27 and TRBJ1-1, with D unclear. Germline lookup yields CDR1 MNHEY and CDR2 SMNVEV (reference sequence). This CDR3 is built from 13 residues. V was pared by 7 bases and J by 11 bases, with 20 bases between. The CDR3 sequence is CASTPGPQVTAFF. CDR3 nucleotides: TGTGCCAGCACCCCTGGGCCCCAGGTAACGGCTTTCTTT.

The CDR3 loop is CASSFRTSGLVDEQFF. CDR3 nucleotide sequence: TGCGCCAGCAGCTTCCGGACTAGCGGGCTCGTGGATGAGCAGTTCTTC. This chain joins TRBV5-1 and TRBJ2-1, with 11 bases matching TRBD2. Germline V lookup: CDR1 SGHRS, CDR2 YFSETQ. CDR3 length: 16 amino acids. Trimming cost V 2 bases and J 8 bases; bases outside gene matches: 9.

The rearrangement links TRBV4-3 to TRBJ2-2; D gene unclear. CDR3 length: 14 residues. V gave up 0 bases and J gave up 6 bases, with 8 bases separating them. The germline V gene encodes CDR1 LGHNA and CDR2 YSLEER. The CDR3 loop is CASSQDVRPGELFF. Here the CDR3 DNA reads TGCGCCAGCAGCCAAGATGTACGGCCCGGGGAGCTGTTTTTT.

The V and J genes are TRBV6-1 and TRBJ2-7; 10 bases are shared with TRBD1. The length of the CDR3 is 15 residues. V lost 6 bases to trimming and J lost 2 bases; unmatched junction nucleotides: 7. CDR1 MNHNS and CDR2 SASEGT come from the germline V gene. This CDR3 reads CASSKGTGEAYEQYF. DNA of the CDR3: TGTGCCAGCAGCAAAGGGACAGGGGAAGCCTACGAGCAGTACTTC.

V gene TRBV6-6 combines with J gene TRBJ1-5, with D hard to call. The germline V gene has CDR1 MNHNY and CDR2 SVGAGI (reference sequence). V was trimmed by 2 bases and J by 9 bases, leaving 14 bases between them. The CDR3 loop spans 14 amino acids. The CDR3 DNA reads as TGTGCCAGCAGTTACGGGCAGTCACCGGGGCCCCAGCATTTT. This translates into CASSYGQSPGPQHF.